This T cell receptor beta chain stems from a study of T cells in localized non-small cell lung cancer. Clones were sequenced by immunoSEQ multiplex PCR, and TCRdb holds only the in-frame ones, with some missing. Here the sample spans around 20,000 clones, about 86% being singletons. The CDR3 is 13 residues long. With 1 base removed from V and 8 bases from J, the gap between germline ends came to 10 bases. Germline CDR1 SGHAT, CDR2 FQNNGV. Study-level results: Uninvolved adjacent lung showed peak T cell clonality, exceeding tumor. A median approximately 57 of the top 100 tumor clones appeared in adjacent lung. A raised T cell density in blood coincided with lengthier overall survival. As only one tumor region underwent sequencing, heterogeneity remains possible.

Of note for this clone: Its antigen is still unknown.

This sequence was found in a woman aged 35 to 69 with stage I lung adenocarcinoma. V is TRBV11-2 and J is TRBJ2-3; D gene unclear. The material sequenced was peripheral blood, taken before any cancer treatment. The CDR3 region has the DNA TGTGCCAGCAGCTTAGGTACCGCGGCTACGCAGTATTTT. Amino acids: CASSLGTAATQYF.